Sequencing of this TCR beta chain was carried out in a study of blood T cells in healthy people across ages. A note on this clonotype: Antigen: not known.

Trimming removed 0 bases from V and 5 bases from J, with 9 bases in between. This CDR3 is built from 14 residues. CDR1 is SGHVS, CDR2 FQNEAQ, per germline. Study-wide results and caveats: As age increased, TCR beta diversity per million T cells fell in a roughly linear fashion.

Together with a sample-barcoded 5' primer, a J-beta primer mix was included in a second PCR lasting about 7 to 12 cycles. TCRdb called the 5' RACE reads again in MiXCR, with one record for every CDR3 protein. Of hundreds of thousands of distinct CDR3 sequences in the sample, approximately 40% were seen once. Researchers report isolating at least 6.5 million PBMCs per sample. The specimen was blood. The chain uses TRBV7-8 and TRBJ2-3; no clear D. This clonotype originated in an elderly man in good health. The chain's CDR3 is CASSLAPALDTQYF. Here the CDR3 DNA reads TGTGCCAGCAGCTTAGCCCCGGCCCTAGATACGCAGTATTTT.